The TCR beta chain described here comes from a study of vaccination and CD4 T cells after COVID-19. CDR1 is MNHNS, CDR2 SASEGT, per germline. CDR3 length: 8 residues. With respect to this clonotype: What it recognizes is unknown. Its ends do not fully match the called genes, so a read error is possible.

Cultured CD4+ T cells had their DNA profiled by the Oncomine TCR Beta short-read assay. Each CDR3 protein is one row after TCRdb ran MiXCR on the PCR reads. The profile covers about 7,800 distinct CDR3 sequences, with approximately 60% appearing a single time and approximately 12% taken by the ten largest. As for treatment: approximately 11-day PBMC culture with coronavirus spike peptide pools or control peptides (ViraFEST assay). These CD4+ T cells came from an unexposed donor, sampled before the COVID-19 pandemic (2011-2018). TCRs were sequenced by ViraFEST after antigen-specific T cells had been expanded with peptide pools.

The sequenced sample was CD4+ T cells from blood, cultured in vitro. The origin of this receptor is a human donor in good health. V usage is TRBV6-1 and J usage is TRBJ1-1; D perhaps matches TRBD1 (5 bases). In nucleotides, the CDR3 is TGTGCCAGCCCGGGGCTTCCCTTT. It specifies CASPGLPF.